This entry lists 24 T cell receptor beta chains sequenced from one sample in a study of T-cell memory formation after mild COVID-19. MiXCR was run by TCRdb on the 5' RACE reads, yielding one entry per CDR3 protein. The profile shows about 90,000 distinct CDR3 sequences, more than 10% of them singletons. The sequenced material came from PBMCs or a T cell subset sorted from them (not recorded which). All receptors come from an adult woman who had mild COVID-19 (a few samples of this study predate the infection). Cell type and time point are not known.

With regard to this clonotype: Because the CDR3's place on the DNA is in doubt, the DNA is left out and the CDR3 is given as listed by TCRdb. The V and J genes are TRBV5-6 and TRBJ2-7; the table names TRBD1, a call not compared with the DNA. CDR1 SGHDT and CDR2 YYEEEE come from the germline V gene. The CDR3 numbers 15 amino acids, ends counted. CDR3: CASSFGSGAYYEQYF.

This clonotype has ten or more counts. The chain couples TRBV7-9 to TRBJ2-3, with no clear D. The CDR3 loop spans 13 amino acids. Germline lookup yields CDR1 SEHNR and CDR2 FQNEAQ (reference sequence). V shed 1 base and J shed 4 bases, with 6 bases lying between them. The CDR3 loop reads CASSLGGADTQYF. DNA of the CDR3: TGTGCCAGCAGCTTAGGAGGAGCAGATACGCAGTATTTT.

This clonotype was picked up many times. V and J are TRBV7-6 and TRBJ2-7; D is uncertain. V dropped 0 bases and J dropped 5 bases, with 11 bases sitting between them. The CDR3 extends over 14 amino acids. Germline-derived CDR1 and CDR2 are SGHVS and FNYEAQ. CDR3 amino acids: CASSLAGQMDEQYF. The CDR3 DNA sequence: TGTGCCAGCAGCTTAGCAGGGCAGATGGACGAGCAGTACTTC.

The chain couples TRBV6-2 or TRBV6-3 to TRBJ2-2; D call uncertain. This CDR3 comprises 12 residues. Per the germline V gene, CDR1 is MNHEY and CDR2 is SVGEGT. The germline V and J ends were trimmed by 6 bases and 9 bases, with 11 bases remaining between them. CDR3: CASSLDRRELFF. For the CDR3, the DNA is TGTGCCAGCAGCCTGGACCGGCGGGAGCTGTTTTTT.

The chain links TRBV6-4 to TRBJ2-3, with 10 nucleotides matching TRBD1. CDR3 length: 15 residues. The J segment lost 4 bases and the V segment lost 0 bases, leaving 1 base of the junction unmatched. Per germline, CDR1 MRHNA and CDR2 SNTAGT. The CDR3 is CASSDSTGGADTQYF. CDR3 nucleotides: TGTGCCAGCAGTGACTCGACAGGGGGCGCAGATACGCAGTATTTT.

This clonotype was recorded a few times. The chain couples TRBV10-3 to TRBJ2-1; 8 bases agree with TRBD2. The CDR3 runs 16 residues. Germline V CDR1 and CDR2: ENHRY, SYGVKD. Trimming cost V 8 bases and J 6 bases; bases outside gene matches: 15. CDR3 coding DNA: TGTGCCATCGGGGGAGCGGGGGATCCGCGGAGCAATGAGCAGTTCTTC. Translated, it gives CAIGGAGDPRSNEQFF.

This chain joins TRBV6-5 and TRBJ2-1; 9 bases map to TRBD2. J gave up 2 bases and V 6 bases, and 11 bases lay outside the gene matches. There are 17 residues in the CDR3. CDR1 MNHEY and CDR2 SVGAGI come from the germline V gene. CDR3 residues: CASSQGAGGPPYNEQFF. In nucleotides, the CDR3 is TGTGCCAGCAGCCAGGGAGCGGGGGGCCCTCCCTACAATGAGCAGTTCTTC.

This clonotype showed up just a few times. The genes are TRBV20-1 and TRBJ2-1, with 10 bases that match TRBD1. This CDR3 region has 16 residues. Unmatched junction bases numbered 14, after V lost 4 bases and J lost 8 bases. Per the germline V gene, CDR1 is DFQATT and CDR2 is SNEGSKA (reference sequence). CDR3 DNA sequence: TGCAGTGCTAAGGACAATGGACAGGGGGTAGGGTATGAGCAGTTCTTC. The encoded protein is CSAKDNGQGVGYEQFF.

At least ten counts were recorded for this clonotype. The rearrangement joins TRBV7-9 to TRBJ2-5, with D hard to call. Trimming shortened V by 1 base and J by 5 bases, and 5 bases separated the two germline ends. The CDR3 spans 12 residues. The germline CDR1 and CDR2 sequences are SEHNR and FQNEAQ (reference sequence). The CDR3, as DNA: TGTGCCAGCAGCTTAGGGGTGGAGACCCAGTACTTC. This encodes CASSLGVETQYF.

This clonotype was recorded many times. The genes are TRBV14 and TRBJ2-4, with D possibly matching TRBD1 (6 bases). Looked up from germline, CDR1 is SGHDN and CDR2 is FVKESK. The length of the CDR3 is 16 residues. With 4 bases removed from V and 0 bases from J, the gap between germline ends came to 13 bases. The CDR3 protein is CASSPTTGRAKNIQYF. In DNA form, the CDR3 reads TGTGCCAGCAGCCCTACTACAGGGAGAGCCAAAAACATTCAGTACTTC.

This clonotype was counted a few times. The V call is TRBV7-2, the J call TRBJ2-1; no clear D. The CDR3 is 15 residues long. V was pared by 2 bases and J by 2 bases, with 10 bases between. CDR1 SGHTA and CDR2 FQGNSA come from the germline V gene. The CDR3 sequence is CASSLWLSTYNEQFF. CDR3 in DNA: TGTGCCAGCAGCTTATGGCTATCAACCTACAATGAGCAGTTCTTC.

CDR3 sequence reads: CATSRDRAFSYNSPLHF. CDR3 coding DNA: TGTGCCACCAGCAGAGATCGGGCGTTCTCCTATAATTCACCCCTCCACTTT. The chain recombines TRBV15 with TRBJ1-6, with unresolved D. Trimming took 0 bases from V and 0 from J, leaving 9 bases between them. Germline lookup yields CDR1 LNHNV and CDR2 YYDKDF (reference sequence). The CDR3 covers 17 residues.

The chain couples TRBV7-6 to TRBJ2-7, with TRBD1 identical over 7 bases. J gave up 6 bases and V 4 bases, and 9 bases lay outside the gene matches. The CDR3 contains 14 residues. CDR1 is SGHVS and CDR2 is FNYEAQ in the germline V gene. This CDR3 is CASSSGGYLSEQYF. The CDR3 region has the DNA TGTGCCAGCAGCTCAGGGGGTTACCTTTCCGAGCAGTACTTC. The full variable domain, completed using reference TRBV7-6 and TRBJ2-7, is GAGVSQSPRYKVTKRGQDVALRCDPISGHVSLYWYRQALGQGPEFLTYFNYEAQQDKSGLPNDRFSAERPEGSISTLTIQRTEQRDSAMYRCASSSGGYLSEQYFGPGTRLTVT.

This clonotype has a handful of counts. The rearrangement uses TRBV5-1 and TRBJ1-2, with TRBD1 matching over 9 bases. Germline loops: CDR1 SGHRS, CDR2 YFSETQ. Losses at the gene ends were 0 bases for V and 6 bases for J; bases not matched to a gene: 3. The CDR3 sequence is 14 residues long. Here the CDR3 reads CASSLGTGGNGYTF. The DNA of the CDR3 is TGCGCCAGCAGCTTGGGTACAGGGGGCAATGGCTACACCTTC.

This clonotype was counted only a few times. V is TRBV7-3 and J is TRBJ2-5; 7 bases match TRBD2. Germline V gene data show CDR1 as SGHTA and CDR2 as FQGTGA. Unmatched junction bases numbered 5, after V lost 5 bases and J lost 8 bases. The CDR3 contains 12 residues. CDR3 amino acids: CASSPGGGTQYF. The CDR3 region has the DNA TGTGCCAGCAGCCCTGGGGGGGGTACCCAGTACTTC.

The table lists this clonotype with a few counts. The gene calls are TRBV21-1 and TRBJ2-2; TRBD2 was called by the table and not checked on the DNA. TRBV21-1 is designated a pseudogene. This CDR3 is 15 amino acids long. Here the CDR3 reads CASSGSPQITGELFF. In DNA form, the CDR3 reads TGTGCCAGCAGCGGGAGTCCGCAGATAACCGGGGAGCTGTTTTTT.

The genes are TRBV7-6 and TRBJ2-1; no firm D call. The CDR3 runs 11 residues. Germline V gives CDR1 SGHVS, CDR2 FNYEAQ. The V gene lost 5 bases and the J gene lost 2 bases, with 1 base spanning the gap. The CDR3 nucleotides read TGTGCCAGCAGCACCTACAATGAGCAGTTCTTC. It is translated as CASSTYNEQFF. Filled out from reference TRBV7-6 and TRBJ2-1, the complete variable domain reads GAGVSQSPRYKVTKRGQDVALRCDPISGHVSLYWYRQALGQGPEFLTYFNYEAQQDKSGLPNDRFSAERPEGSISTLTIQRTEQRDSAMYRCASSTYNEQFFGPGTRLTVL.

This clonotype came up a few times. J is TRBJ2-2 and V is TRBV3-1, with 11 bases that match TRBD2. This CDR3 region has 17 residues. V dropped 1 base and J dropped 6; count of bases not matched to a gene: 7. CDR1 is LGHDT, CDR2 YNNKEL, per germline (reference sequence). The CDR3 region is CASSQAARLAGSGELFF. CDR3 DNA sequence: TGTGCCAGCAGCCAAGCTGCGAGACTAGCGGGGTCCGGGGAGCTGTTTTTT.

CDR3 region: CATSPLAYTGELFF. CDR3 in DNA: TGTGCTACAAGCCCTCTCGCTTACACCGGGGAGCTGTTTTTT. V is TRBV7-7 and J is TRBJ2-2; D remains unclear. CDR3 length: 14 residues. The germline V gene encodes CDR1 SSHAT and CDR2 FNYEAQ (reference sequence).

The chain joins TRBV24-1 to TRBJ1-2, with unresolved D. V was trimmed by 0 bases and J by 8 bases, leaving 12 bases between them. CDR1 and CDR2 from the germline V gene are KGHDR and SFDVKD. The CDR3 is 14 amino acids. Here the CDR3 DNA reads TGTGCCACCAGTGATTTGGGGAAAGGCGTCGGCTACACCTTC. Amino acid sequence: CATSDLGKGVGYTF.

This clonotype was found a few times. The rearrangement uses TRBV7-8 and TRBJ2-1; TRBD1 matches 11 bases. The germline CDR1 and CDR2 sequences are SGHVS and FQNEAQ. The CDR3 is 15 residues long. V trimming: 3 bases; J trimming: 8 bases; junction bases outside the gene matches: 6. In DNA form, the CDR3 reads TGTGCCAGCAGCTTGGTCGGGACAGGGGGAGATGAGCAGTTCTTC. Its protein product is CASSLVGTGGDEQFF.

This clonotype was picked up a small number of times. The chain employs TRBV12-3 or TRBV12-4 and TRBJ2-7, with TRBD2 identical over 13 bases. J lost 6 bases, V lost 5 bases, and 10 bases had no gene match. This CDR3 comprises 16 residues. The CDR3 protein is CASSTGPGLAGTEQYF. The CDR3, as DNA: TGTGCCAGCAGTACAGGACCGGGACTAGCGGGAACCGAGCAGTACTTC.

V usage is TRBV7-9 and J usage is TRBJ2-7; D is undetermined. Trimming shortened V by 4 bases and J by 2 bases, and 12 bases separated the two germline ends. CDR3 size: 14 residues. Germline V gene data show CDR1 as SEHNR and CDR2 as FQNEAQ (reference sequence). The CDR3 nucleotides read TGTGCCAGCAGCTCGGAGTCGCGTCCCTACGAGCAGTACTTC. It yields the protein CASSSESRPYEQYF.

This clonotype was observed a handful of times. This chain links TRBV20-1 with TRBJ2-1, with D possibly called TRBD1 or TRBD2 (5 bases each). V lost 0 bases and J lost 4, with 10 bases in between. The CDR3 loop spans 14 amino acids. Germline V gives CDR1 DFQATT, CDR2 SNEGSKA (reference sequence). The CDR3 bases are TGCAGTGCTAGAGATCGGGACGGGTACAATGAGCAGTTCTTC. As protein: CSARDRDGYNEQFF.